This TCR beta chain originates from a study of T cell responses to AZD1222 COVID-19 vaccine. Study in general: Analysis merged second doses at about 4 or about 12 weeks. Study-wide results and caveats: It should be noted that donors were predominantly white British and more often female, and clonal diversity was possibly underestimated. At 160-218 and 743-854, vaccine-associated CD4 TCRs were dominant, and they spanned spike.

The assay was immunoSEQ multiplex PCR, and TCRdb's table has in-frame clones only and misses some. The sample consists of under 150,000 clones, about 90% of them appearing once. As regards this clone: Its target is unknown.

The sequencing here drew on peripheral blood, taken on day 0 of AZD1222 vaccination. The receptor was isolated from an adult in good health.

CDR3 in DNA: TGTGCCAGCAGCTTTAAGACAGGCAGGGGATCACCCCTCCACTTT. This encodes CASSFKTGRGSPLHF. V usage is TRBV5-8 and J usage is TRBJ1-6, with D perhaps matching TRBD1 (6 bases). The V end lost 2 bases, the J end lost 10 bases, and 16 bases lay between the germline ends. The length of the CDR3 is 15 residues. Per the germline V gene, CDR1 is SGHTS and CDR2 is YDEGEE.